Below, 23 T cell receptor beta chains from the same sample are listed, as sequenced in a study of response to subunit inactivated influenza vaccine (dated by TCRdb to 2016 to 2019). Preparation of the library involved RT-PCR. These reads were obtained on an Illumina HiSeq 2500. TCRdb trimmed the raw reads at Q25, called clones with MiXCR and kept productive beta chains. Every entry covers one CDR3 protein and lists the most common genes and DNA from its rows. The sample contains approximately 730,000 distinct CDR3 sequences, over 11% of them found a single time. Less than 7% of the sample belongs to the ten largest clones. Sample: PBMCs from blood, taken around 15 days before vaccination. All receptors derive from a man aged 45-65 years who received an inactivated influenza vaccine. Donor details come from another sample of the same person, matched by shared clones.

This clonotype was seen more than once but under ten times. The CDR3 loop is CASSSRDRVSDTQYF. CDR3 sequence (DNA): TGTGCCAGCAGCAGCCGGGACAGAGTCTCAGATACGCAGTATTTT. The chain joins TRBV9 to TRBJ2-3; TRBD1 matches at 7 bases. The CDR3 extends over 15 amino acids. Germline-derived CDR1 and CDR2 are SGDLS and YYNGEE. The V and J ends lost 4 bases and 4 bases, in that order; junction bases with no gene match: 9.

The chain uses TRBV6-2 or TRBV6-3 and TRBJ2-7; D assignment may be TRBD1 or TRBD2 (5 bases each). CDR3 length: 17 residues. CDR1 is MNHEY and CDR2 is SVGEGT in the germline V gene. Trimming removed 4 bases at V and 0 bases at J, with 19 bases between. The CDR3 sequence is CASSFTFSGTVSYEQYF. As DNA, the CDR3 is TGTGCCAGCAGTTTCACCTTCTCCGGGACGGTCTCCTACGAGCAGTACTTC.

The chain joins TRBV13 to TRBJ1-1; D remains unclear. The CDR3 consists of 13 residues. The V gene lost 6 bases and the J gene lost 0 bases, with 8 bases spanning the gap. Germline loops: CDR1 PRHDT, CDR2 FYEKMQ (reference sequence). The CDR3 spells CASRNTVNTEAFF. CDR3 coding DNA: TGTGCCAGCAGGAATACAGTGAACACTGAAGCTTTCTTT.

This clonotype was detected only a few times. CDR3 in amino acids: CSARDLETAYEQYF. DNA of the CDR3: TGCAGTGCTAGAGATCTCGAGACAGCTTACGAGCAGTACTTC. This sequence joins TRBV20-1 and TRBJ2-7; D is perhaps TRBD1 (5 bases). V was cut by 0 bases and J by 4 bases, with 13 bases left in between. Per germline, CDR1 DFQATT and CDR2 SNEGSKA (reference sequence). The CDR3 has 14 residues.

CDR3 coding DNA: TGTGCCAGCAGCTTGATTAGGACAGATACGCAGTATTTT. The encoded protein is CASSLIRTDTQYF. The rearrangement joins TRBV7-2 to TRBJ2-3; D remains ambiguous. Looked up from germline, CDR1 is SGHTA and CDR2 is FQGNSA. Trimming cost V 3 bases and J 3 bases, with 7 bases left between them. CDR3 length: 13 residues.

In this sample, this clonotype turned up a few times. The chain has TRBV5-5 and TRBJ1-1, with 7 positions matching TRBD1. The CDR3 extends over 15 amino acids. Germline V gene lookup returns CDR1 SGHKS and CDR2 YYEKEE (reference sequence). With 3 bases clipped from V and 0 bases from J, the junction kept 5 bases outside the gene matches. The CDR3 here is CASSWGTDMNTEAFF. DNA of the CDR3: TGTGCCAGCAGCTGGGGGACAGACATGAACACTGAAGCTTTCTTT.

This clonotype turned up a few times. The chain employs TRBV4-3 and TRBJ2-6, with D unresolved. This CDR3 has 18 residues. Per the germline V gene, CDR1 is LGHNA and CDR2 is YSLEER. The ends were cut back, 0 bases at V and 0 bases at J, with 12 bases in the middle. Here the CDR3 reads CASSQDRQESSGANVLTF. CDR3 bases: TGCGCCAGCAGCCAAGATCGTCAGGAAAGCTCTGGGGCCAACGTCCTGACTTTC.

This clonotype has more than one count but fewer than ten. The CDR3, as DNA: TGTGCCAGCAGCTCCGGACTAGAAGTTTACAATGAGCAGTTCTTC. Its translation is CASSSGLEVYNEQFF. The rearrangement uses TRBV7-2 and TRBJ2-1, with 7 bases lining up with TRBD2. This CDR3 has 15 residues. The V gene's germline CDR1 is SGHTA and CDR2 FQGNSA. The trim removed 4 bases at V and 4 bases at J, leaving 7 bases unmatched.

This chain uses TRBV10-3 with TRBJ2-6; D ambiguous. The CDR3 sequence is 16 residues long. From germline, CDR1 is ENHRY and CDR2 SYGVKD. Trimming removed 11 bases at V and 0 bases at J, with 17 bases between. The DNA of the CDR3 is TGTGCCCTGAGTCCAGGTGTCAACTCTGGGGCCAACGTCCTGACTTTC. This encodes CALSPGVNSGANVLTF.

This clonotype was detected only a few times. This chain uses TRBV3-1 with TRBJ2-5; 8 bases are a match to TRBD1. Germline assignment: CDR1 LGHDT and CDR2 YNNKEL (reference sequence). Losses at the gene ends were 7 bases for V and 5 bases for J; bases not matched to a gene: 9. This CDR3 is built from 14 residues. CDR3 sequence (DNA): TGTGCCAGCACCTTTGGACAGGGCGGGGAGACCCAGTACTTC. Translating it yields CASTFGQGGETQYF.

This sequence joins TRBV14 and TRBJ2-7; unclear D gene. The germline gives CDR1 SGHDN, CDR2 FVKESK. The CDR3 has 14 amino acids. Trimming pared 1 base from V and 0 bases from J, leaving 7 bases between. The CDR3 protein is CASSQGLDSYEQYF. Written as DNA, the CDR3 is TGTGCCAGCAGCCAAGGTCTAGACTCCTACGAGCAGTACTTC. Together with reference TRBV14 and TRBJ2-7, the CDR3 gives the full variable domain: EAGVTQFPSHSVIEKGQTVTLRCDPISGHDNLYWYRRVMGKEIKFLLHFVKESKQDESGMPNNRFLAERTGGTYSTLKVQPAELEDSGVYFCASSQGLDSYEQYFGPGTRLTVT.

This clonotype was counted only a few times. CDR3 sequence (DNA): TGTGCCACCAGCCCACAGATTAGACGGAGCCAAGAGACCCAGTACTTC. Translated: CATSPQIRRSQETQYF. The J gene is TRBJ2-5, the V gene TRBV15; the D is unclear. There are 16 residues in the CDR3. Germline V lookup: CDR1 LNHNV, CDR2 YYDKDF (reference sequence). V gave up 5 bases and J gave up 1 base, with 17 bases separating them.

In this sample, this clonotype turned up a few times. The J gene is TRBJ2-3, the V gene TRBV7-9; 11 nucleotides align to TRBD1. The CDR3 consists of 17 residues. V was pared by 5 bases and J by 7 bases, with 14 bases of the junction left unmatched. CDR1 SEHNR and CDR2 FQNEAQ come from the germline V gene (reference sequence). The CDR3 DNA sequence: TGTGCCAGCAGCCCCCCCGCAACGGACAGGGGGCGTCATACGCAGTATTTT. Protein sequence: CASSPPATDRGRHTQYF.

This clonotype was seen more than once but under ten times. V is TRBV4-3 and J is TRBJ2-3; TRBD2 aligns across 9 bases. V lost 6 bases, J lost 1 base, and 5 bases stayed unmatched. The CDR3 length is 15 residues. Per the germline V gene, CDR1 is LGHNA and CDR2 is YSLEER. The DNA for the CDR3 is TGCGCCAGCAGTCCTAGCGGGATGCGCACAGATACGCAGTATTTT. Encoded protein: CASSPSGMRTDTQYF.

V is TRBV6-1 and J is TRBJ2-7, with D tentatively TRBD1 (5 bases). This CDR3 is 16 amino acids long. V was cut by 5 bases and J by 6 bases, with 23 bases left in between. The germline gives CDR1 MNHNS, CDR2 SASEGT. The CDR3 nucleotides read TGTGCCAGCAGTCCCGCTCGTGGGGCGCAGGCCCGCGAGCAGTACTTC. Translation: CASSPARGAQAREQYF.

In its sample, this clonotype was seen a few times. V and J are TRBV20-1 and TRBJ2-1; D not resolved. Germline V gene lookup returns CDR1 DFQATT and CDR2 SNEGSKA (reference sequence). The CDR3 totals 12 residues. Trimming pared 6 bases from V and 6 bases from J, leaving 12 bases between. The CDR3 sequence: CSAVYEFNEQFF. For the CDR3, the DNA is TGCAGTGCCGTCTATGAGTTCAATGAGCAGTTCTTC.

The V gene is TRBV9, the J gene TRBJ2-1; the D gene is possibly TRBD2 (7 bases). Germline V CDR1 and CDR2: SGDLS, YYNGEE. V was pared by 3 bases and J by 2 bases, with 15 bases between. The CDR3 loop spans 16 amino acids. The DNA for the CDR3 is TGTGCCAGCAGCGCTGGGGGGGGGGCTCCCTACAATGAGCAGTTCTTC. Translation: CASSAGGGAPYNEQFF.

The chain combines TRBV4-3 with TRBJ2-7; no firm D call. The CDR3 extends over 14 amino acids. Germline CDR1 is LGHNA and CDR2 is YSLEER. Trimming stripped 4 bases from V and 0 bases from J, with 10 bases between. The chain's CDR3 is CASSPKTLSYEQYF. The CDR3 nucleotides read TGCGCCAGCAGCCCGAAGACACTCTCCTACGAGCAGTACTTC.

CDR3 sequence reads: CASSSPSGGGDTQYF. The CDR3 DNA is TGTGCCAGCAGTTCTCCTAGCGGGGGTGGAGATACGCAGTATTTT. This chain links TRBV28 with TRBJ2-3; 10 bases line up with TRBD2. Germline-derived CDR1 and CDR2 are MDHEN and SYDVKM. The CDR3 consists of 15 residues. The V gene end was trimmed by 4 bases and the J gene end by 5 bases; junction bases not matched to a gene: 6.

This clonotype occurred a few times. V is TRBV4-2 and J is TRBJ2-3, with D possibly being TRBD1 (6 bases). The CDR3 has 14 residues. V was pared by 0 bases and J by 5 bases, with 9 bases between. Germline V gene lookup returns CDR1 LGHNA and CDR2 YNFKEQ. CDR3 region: CASSQDLQGDTQYF. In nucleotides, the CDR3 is TGTGCCAGCAGCCAAGACTTACAGGGAGATACGCAGTATTTT.

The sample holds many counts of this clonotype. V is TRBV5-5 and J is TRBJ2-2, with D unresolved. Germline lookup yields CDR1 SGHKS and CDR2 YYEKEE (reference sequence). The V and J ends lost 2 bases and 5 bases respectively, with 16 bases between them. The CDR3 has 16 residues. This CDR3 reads CASSFRRPRETGELFF. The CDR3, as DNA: TGTGCCAGCAGCTTCCGACGGCCCAGAGAGACCGGGGAGCTGTTTTTT.

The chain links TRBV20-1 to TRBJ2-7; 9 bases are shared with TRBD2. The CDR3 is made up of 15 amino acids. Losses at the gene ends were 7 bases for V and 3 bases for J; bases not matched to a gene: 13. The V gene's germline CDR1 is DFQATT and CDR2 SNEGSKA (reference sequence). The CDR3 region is CSVINPRTSVYEQYF. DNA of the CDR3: TGCAGTGTTATTAACCCCCGGACTAGCGTCTACGAGCAGTACTTC.

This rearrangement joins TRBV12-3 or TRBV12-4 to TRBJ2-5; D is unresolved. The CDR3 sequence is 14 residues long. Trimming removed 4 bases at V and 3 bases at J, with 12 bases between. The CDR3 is CASSSLAEEETQYF. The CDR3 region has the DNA TGTGCCAGCAGTTCATTGGCGGAAGAAGAGACCCAGTACTTC.